Below, 21 T cell receptor beta chains from the same sample are listed, as sequenced in a study of blood T cell repertoires in COVID-19 (dated by TCRdb to the early 2020s). Libraries were built with the immunoSEQ multiplex PCR assay. What TCRdb holds here is the immuneACCESS table cut down to in-frame rearrangements. Part of the clones is not present; checked against another copy, under half of the missing clones reflect an unresolved V gene, and the others are unexplained. Here the sample has 350,000 to 450,000 clones; more than 85% occur a single time. The ten largest clones capture over 0.7% of the sample. The material sequenced was PBMCs or T cells enriched from blood (not recorded which). These receptor sequences come from a woman aged 40 to 49 who had been exposed to COVID-19.

The rearrangement uses TRBV11-2 and TRBJ2-5; the match to TRBD2 covers 9 bases. Germline CDR1 and CDR2: SGHAT and FQNNGV. V shed 5 bases, J shed 1 base, and the junction held 8 bases outside the gene matches. CDR3 size: 16 residues. CDR3 protein: CASSPRRGLAQETQYF. The DNA of the CDR3 is TGTGCCAGCAGCCCCCGACGGGGACTAGCCCAAGAGACCCAGTACTTC.

This clone was observed a single time. This chain uses TRBV18 with TRBJ2-7; 7 nucleotides match TRBD1. The germline gives CDR1 KGHSH, CDR2 LQKENI. The CDR3 loop spans 15 amino acids. Unmatched junction bases numbered 9, after V lost 1 base and J lost 6 bases. CDR3 sequence reads: CASSPQLNDRVEQYF. Here the CDR3 DNA reads TGTGCCAGCTCACCACAATTGAATGACAGGGTCGAGCAGTACTTC. Full variable domain (remainder filled in from reference TRBV18 and TRBJ2-7): NAGVMQNPRHLVRRRGQEARLRCSPMKGHSHVYWYRQLPEEGLKFMVYLQKENIIDESGMPKERFSAEFPKEGPSILRIQQVVRGDSAAYFCASSPQLNDRVEQYFGPGTRLTVT.

The CDR3 region has the DNA TGTGCCAGCAGCGTGACAGGGAACACTGAAGCTTTCTTT. It specifies CASSVTGNTEAFF. This chain uses TRBV7-3 with TRBJ1-1; D may be TRBD1 (6 bases). The CDR3 is made up of 13 amino acids. The ends were cut back, 5 bases at V and 1 base at J, with 8 bases in the middle. The germline V gene encodes CDR1 SGHTA and CDR2 FQGTGA.

This clone was seen a handful of times. The V gene is TRBV5-8, the J gene TRBJ2-1, with D tentatively TRBD1 (6 bases). Germline CDR1 and CDR2: SGHTS and YDEGEE. Deletions cut 0 bases from V and 1 base from J, with 11 bases between. The CDR3 covers 16 residues. The CDR3 bases are TGTGCCAGCAGCTTGGATACAGGGTGGTCCTACAATGAGCAGTTCTTC. Amino acid sequence: CASSLDTGWSYNEQFF.

In nucleotides, the CDR3 is TGTGCCAGCAATCGTCAGTCCAATGAAAAACTGTTTTTT. Protein sequence: CASNRQSNEKLFF. The V call is TRBV2, the J call TRBJ1-4; D is ambiguous. The CDR3 runs to 13 residues. Trimming left V 7 bases short and J 5 bases short, with 11 bases between. CDR1 is SNHLY, CDR2 FYNNEI, per germline.

V is TRBV27 and J is TRBJ2-1; D not certain. This CDR3 has 17 residues. The V gene lost 0 bases and the J gene lost 10 bases, with 22 bases spanning the gap. In germline, CDR1 is MNHEY, CDR2 SMNVEV (reference sequence). CDR3 sequence reads: CASSLSQVVGVLREQFF. The CDR3 nucleotides are TGTGCCAGCAGTTTATCGCAAGTGGTCGGAGTTTTAAGGGAGCAGTTCTTC.

This rearrangement joins TRBV27 to TRBJ1-5, with a possible D match to TRBD1 (5 bases). The length of the CDR3 is 14 residues. Germline V gives CDR1 MNHEY, CDR2 SMNVEV (reference sequence). With 2 bases removed from V and 4 bases from J, the gap between germline ends came to 9 bases. The DNA for the CDR3 is TGTGCCAGCAGTTTAGTGGGGCTTAATCAGCCCCAGCATTTT. The encoded protein is CASSLVGLNQPQHF.

The chain has TRBV7-9 and TRBJ1-2; maybe TRBD1 (6 bases). Germline V lookup: CDR1 SEHNR, CDR2 FQNEAQ (reference sequence). This CDR3 is built from 13 residues. V was cut by 2 bases and J by 6 bases, with 10 bases left in between. CDR3 residues: CASSLRTADGYTF. The CDR3 DNA reads as TGTGCCAGCAGCTTACGGACAGCCGATGGCTACACCTTC.

There are a few counts of this clone. The gene calls are TRBV19 and TRBJ1-3, with 7 bases that match TRBD1. Looked up from germline, CDR1 is LNHDA and CDR2 is SQIVND (reference sequence). V trimming: 4 bases; J trimming: 3 bases; junction bases outside the gene matches: 12. The CDR3 contains 17 residues. The CDR3 spells CASSTVVQGDRGNTIYF. DNA for the CDR3: TGTGCCAGTAGTACCGTCGTGCAGGGGGATCGTGGAAACACCATATATTTT.

The V and J genes are TRBV7-9 and TRBJ1-4, with D perhaps matching TRBD1 (5 bases). V was cut by 3 bases and J by 0 bases, with 5 bases left in between. The CDR3 extends over 14 amino acids. CDR1 and CDR2 (germline): SEHNR, FQNEAQ (reference sequence). The CDR3 region is CASSLTATNEKLFF. For the CDR3, the DNA is TGTGCCAGCAGCTTGACAGCAACTAATGAAAAACTGTTTTTT.

V and J are TRBV3-1 (or the pseudogene TRBV3-2) and TRBJ2-7; TRBD2 aligns across 8 bases. The J segment lost 3 bases and the V segment lost 4 bases, leaving 11 bases of the junction unmatched. The CDR3 is 16 amino acids. The V gene's germline CDR1 is LGHDT and CDR2 YNNKEL (reference sequence). The CDR3 region has the DNA TGTGCCAGCAGCCCGGGGGGGCAGAATGGAGTCTACGAGCAGTACTTC. This gives the protein CASSPGGQNGVYEQYF.

The chain joins TRBV5-3 to TRBJ2-2, with TRBD2 matching 11 bases. TRBV5-3 is sorted into the ORF group, with uncertain function. After removal of 4 bases from V and 2 bases from J, the junction contained 10 bases not matched to a gene. CDR3 length: 18 residues. The CDR3 here is CARSPKGSGRDNTGELFF. The CDR3 DNA sequence: TGTGCCAGAAGCCCGAAGGGTAGCGGGAGGGATAACACCGGGGAGCTGTTTTTT.

The J gene is TRBJ2-7, the V gene TRBV27, with D perhaps matching TRBD2 (6 bases). Trimming took off 3 bases at V and 4 bases at J, with 10 bases between the two ends. CDR3 size: 13 residues. CDR1 is MNHEY and CDR2 is SMNVEV in the germline V gene (reference sequence). Here the CDR3 reads CASSLGGQYEQYF. CDR3 nucleotides: TGTGCCAGCAGTTTGGGAGGCCAATACGAGCAGTACTTC.

The chain links TRBV5-1 to TRBJ2-5, with D possibly being TRBD1 (5 bases). Trimming took 4 bases from V and 0 from J, leaving 13 bases between them. This CDR3 spans 15 amino acids. Germline V CDR1 and CDR2: SGHRS, YFSETQ. CDR3 protein: CASSPSGAYQETQYF. CDR3 nucleotides: TGCGCCAGCAGCCCTTCTGGGGCCTACCAAGAGACCCAGTACTTC.

The rearrangement links TRBV9 to TRBJ1-1; 8 positions agree with TRBD1. Germline loops: CDR1 SGDLS, CDR2 YYNGEE. The CDR3 has 14 amino acids. J was trimmed by 4 bases and V by 1 base; bases with no gene match: 3. The CDR3 protein is CASSVSTGGTEAFF. The CDR3 DNA reads TGTGCCAGCAGCGTAAGTACAGGGGGCACTGAAGCTTTCTTT.

The chain links TRBV18 to TRBJ2-5; tentatively, D is TRBD2 (6 bases). The V and J ends lost 3 bases and 2 bases respectively, with 16 bases between them. Germline CDR1 KGHSH, CDR2 LQKENI. The length of the CDR3 is 16 residues. CDR3 loop: CASSPIARGTQETQYF. The CDR3 bases are TGTGCCAGCTCACCTATTGCCCGGGGGACTCAAGAGACCCAGTACTTC.

This rearrangement joins TRBV7-9 to TRBJ2-7; a possible D gene is TRBD1 (6 bases). CDR1 is SEHNR, CDR2 FQNEAQ, per germline (reference sequence). The V end lost 5 bases, the J end lost 3 bases, and 14 bases lay between the germline ends. This CDR3 is built from 14 residues. CDR3 sequence (DNA): TGTGCCAGCAGCGTCCGGACAGAGAGCTACGAGCAGTACTTC. The encoded protein is CASSVRTESYEQYF.

This clone was seen only a few times. As DNA, the CDR3 is TGTGCCAGCAGCCCCGCCCCAGACAGGGTAGCGCCCTACGAGCAGTACTTC. Amino acids: CASSPAPDRVAPYEQYF. The rearrangement joins TRBV7-3 to TRBJ2-7, with 7 bases that match TRBD1. V gave up 5 bases and J gave up 2 bases; unmatched junction bases: 15. Germline CDR1 and CDR2: SGHTA and FQGTGA. The CDR3 contains 17 residues.

This clone has more than one count but fewer than ten. The rearrangement links TRBV6-4 to TRBJ2-7; a weak D match, TRBD1 (6 bases). Germline lookup yields CDR1 MRHNA and CDR2 SNTAGT. Trimming left V 3 bases short and J 5 bases short, with 14 bases between. The CDR3 runs 14 residues. CDR3 bases: TGTGCCAGCAGTGAGACAGGTTTCAGGGACGAGCAGTACTTC. This codes for CASSETGFRDEQYF.

This sequence joins TRBV9 and TRBJ2-1; tentatively, D is TRBD2 (6 bases). The V gene lost 0 bases and the J gene lost 3 bases, with 10 bases spanning the gap. In germline, CDR1 is SGDLS, CDR2 YYNGEE. The CDR3 consists of 15 residues. CDR3 protein: CASSVGGEIYNEQFF. CDR3 nucleotides: TGTGCCAGCAGCGTAGGGGGGGAAATCTACAATGAGCAGTTCTTC.

The chain uses TRBV19 and TRBJ1-5; 7 positions agree with TRBD1. This CDR3 region has 15 residues. The J segment lost 7 bases and the V segment lost 3 bases, leaving 9 bases of the junction unmatched. From germline, CDR1 is LNHDA and CDR2 SQIVND (reference sequence). The CDR3 sequence: CASSIATGPTQPQHF. The DNA of the CDR3 is TGTGCCAGTAGTATCGCGACAGGGCCAACGCAGCCCCAGCATTTT.